This TCR beta chain comes out of a study of CD8+ T cells in alopecia areata (dated by TCRdb to the late 2010s). For the wider study: The treated patients, all with moderate-to-severe alopecia areata, were enrolled in an open-label pilot trial of oral tofacitinib given at 5 to 10 mg twice daily. Biopsies were taken from tofacitinib-treated patients at baseline and again at 4 and 24 weeks into treatment, and several of those patients also had a later scalp biopsy. RNA came from the PAXgene miRNA kit for fixed scalp, the miRNeasy kit for PBMCs, and the RNeasy kit for mouse skin. Scalp clonality was compared across normal scalp (n=4), patchy alopecia areata scalp (n=8), and alopecia totalis/universalis scalp (n=8). TCRbeta CDR3 regions were amplified by immunoSEQ multiplex PCR using 35 Vbeta forward and 13 Jbeta reverse primers. High-throughput TCRbeta sequencing was used to examine T cell clonal expansion in alopecia areata in both the C3H/HeJ mouse model and human patients. On the human side, TCRbeta sequencing was run on scalp tissue and on sorted CD4+ and CD8+ peripheral blood T cells from healthy controls and from alopecia areata patients with either patchy or totalis/universalis disease. Patients stayed on tofacitinib for 6 to 18 months and then had 6 months of follow-up off drug so that delayed response and recurrence could be assessed. Findings and caveats that apply to the study as a whole: Shared TCR sequences between patients were less evident than in mice, which may be partly attributable to HLA diversity in the patient population. Resident alphabeta T cells in normal human skin are also sequenced, complicating scalp TCR repertoire analysis, unlike mouse skin dominated by gammadelta T cells. Higher clonality and more expanded CD8+ clones were observed in lesional scalp than in normal scalp, particularly in alopecia totalis/universalis, a finding suggestive of antigenic drive.

This clone occurred a few times. Its antigen is still unknown. No much larger clone is present one base from it, and per-base qualities are unavailable. In light of the paper, this sample's time point label describes: baseline before oral tofacitinib. Peripheral blood and lesional scalp punch biopsies were obtained from patients with alopecia areata. PBMCs were isolated by density centrifugation and stained for CD3, CD4 and CD8, after which CD4+ and CD8+ T cells were sorted on a FACSAria. Library generation was performed with the immunoSEQ multiplex PCR assay. RNA was extracted from all samples and reverse transcribed into cDNA, which served as template for TCR sequencing. SuperScript III was used to make first-strand cDNA, primed with a 2:1 mix of oligo-dT and random hexamers. Amplification bias was assessed with a synthetic immune receptor repertoire, and residual bias was removed computationally. The authors' analysis ran thus. Raw reads were preprocessed to remove errors, and CDR3 was defined by IMGT conventions from the conserved cysteine to phenylalanine. Clonality was calculated as 1 minus Shannon entropy normalized by log2 of the number of productive unique TCRs. Whether scalp clones were CD4 or CD8 was inferred by matching scalp TCRbeta sequences against CD4 and CD8 repertoires sorted from blood. TCRdb took over this immuneACCESS table, retaining in-frame rearrangements with V and J assigned. Such tables are incomplete; in checked studies, under half of the missing clones stem from an unresolved V gene, and the remainder is unexplained. V, J and clone size are those of that table, while D and trimming were read from the DNA. Within this sample are about 180,000 clones, with about 60% of them counted one time only. The ten largest clones represent roughly 14% of the sample.

The CDR3 spans 17 residues, from the cysteine through the phenylalanine. Only the CDR3 region is kept as DNA, spanning 51 bases read in frame from base 1. The germline V gene yields SGHRS for CDR1 and YFSETQ for CDR2. V trim: 2 bases; J trim: 4 bases; unmatched bases: 10. The rearrangement combines TRBV5-1 with TRBJ2-1, with 9 central nucleotides matching TRBD2. Sequencing used CD4+ T cells sorted from blood, obtained at week 0. This sequence originates from a human donor with alopecia areata. The CDR3 protein: CASSLVGSGGAYNEQFF. The DNA sequence is as follows: TGCGCCAGCAGCTTAGTGGGTAGCGGGGGAGCATACAATGAGCAGTTCTTC.